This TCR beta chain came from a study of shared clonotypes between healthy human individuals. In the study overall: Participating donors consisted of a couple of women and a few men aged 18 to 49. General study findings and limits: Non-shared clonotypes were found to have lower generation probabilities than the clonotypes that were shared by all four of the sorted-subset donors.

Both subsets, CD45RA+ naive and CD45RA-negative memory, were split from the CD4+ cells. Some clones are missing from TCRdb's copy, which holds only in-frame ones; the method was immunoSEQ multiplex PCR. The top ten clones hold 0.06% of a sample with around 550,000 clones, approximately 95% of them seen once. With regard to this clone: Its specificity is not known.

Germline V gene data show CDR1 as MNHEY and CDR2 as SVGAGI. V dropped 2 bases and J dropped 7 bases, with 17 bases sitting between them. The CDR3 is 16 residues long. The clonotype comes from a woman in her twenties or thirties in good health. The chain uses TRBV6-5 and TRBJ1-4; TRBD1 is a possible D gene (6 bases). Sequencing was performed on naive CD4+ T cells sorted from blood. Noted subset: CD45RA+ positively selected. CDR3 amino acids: CASSYRGPSWGEKLFF. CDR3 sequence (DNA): TGTGCCAGCAGTTACCGGGGGCCTTCCTGGGGTGAAAAACTGTTTTTT.